The next 12 T cell receptor beta chains were all read from a single sample in a study of blood T cells in healthy people across ages. A J-beta primer mix and a sample-barcoded 5' primer were used in a second PCR of roughly 6 to 12 cycles. TCRdb redid the calling of the 5' RACE reads with MiXCR, one entry per CDR3 protein. The data contain about 640,000 distinct CDR3 sequences, under 65% of them singletons. Sequenced sample: blood. These TCRs come from a man in his 60s in good health.

The J gene is TRBJ2-3, the V gene TRBV20-1, with 7 positions matching TRBD2. The J segment lost 3 bases and the V segment lost 6 bases, leaving 6 bases of the junction unmatched. This CDR3 is built from 13 residues. Germline CDR1 reads DFQATT; CDR2 reads SNEGSKA (reference sequence). The CDR3: CSAVRGRTDTQYF. CDR3 nucleotide sequence: TGCAGTGCGGTGCGGGGGAGAACAGATACGCAGTATTTT.

V usage is TRBV7-9 and J usage is TRBJ2-7, with D unresolved. With 2 bases removed from V and 1 base from J, the gap between germline ends came to 12 bases. The germline gives CDR1 SEHNR, CDR2 FQNEAQ (reference sequence). This CDR3 is built from 15 residues. The CDR3 DNA reads as TGTGCCAGCAGCTTATCCAACACTCTATCCTACGAGCAGTACTTC. Its translation is CASSLSNTLSYEQYF.

This chain joins TRBV20-1 and TRBJ2-3, with D maybe TRBD2 (6 bases). CDR3 length: 12 amino acids. Trimming took off 2 bases at V and 5 bases at J, with 8 bases between the two ends. The V gene's germline CDR1 is DFQATT and CDR2 SNEGSKA (reference sequence). CDR3 sequence: CSARQGGDTQYF. CDR3 nucleotides: TGCAGTGCTAGACAGGGAGGAGATACGCAGTATTTT.

The chain links TRBV10-3 to TRBJ2-5; D is possibly TRBD1 (5 bases). There are 13 residues in the CDR3. Trimming took 4 bases from V and 2 from J, leaving 8 bases between them. Germline CDR1 and CDR2: ENHRY and SYGVKD. CDR3 sequence reads: CAISGRTQETQYF. CDR3 nucleotide sequence: TGTGCCATCAGTGGCCGGACACAAGAGACCCAGTACTTC.

CDR3 protein: CASSTDVNTEAFF. CDR3 sequence (DNA): TGTGCCAGCAGCACGGACGTGAACACTGAAGCTTTCTTT. The chain couples TRBV27 to TRBJ1-1; unclear D gene. V was pared by 6 bases and J by 0 bases, with 8 bases between. Germline lookup yields CDR1 MNHEY and CDR2 SMNVEV (reference sequence). The CDR3 totals 13 residues.

V usage is TRBV10-3 and J usage is TRBJ2-7; perhaps D is TRBD1 or TRBD2 (5 bases each). V lost 3 bases, J lost 3 bases, and 12 bases lay in between. This CDR3 is built from 14 residues. Germline assignment: CDR1 ENHRY and CDR2 SYGVKD. Written as DNA, the CDR3 is TGTGCCATCAGTGAAGGCAGGGACGTCTACGAGCAGTACTTC. Residues: CAISEGRDVYEQYF.

The chain employs TRBV2 and TRBJ2-2; 7 bases agree with TRBD2. The CDR3 sequence is 15 residues long. Germline assignment: CDR1 SNHLY and CDR2 FYNNEI. J lost 6 bases, V lost 4 bases, and 8 bases had no gene match. CDR3 sequence (DNA): TGTGCCAGCAGTGCCTCCGGGGGGTTCTCCGGGGAGCTGTTTTTT. Protein product: CASSASGGFSGELFF.

The V call is TRBV2, the J call TRBJ2-3; maybe TRBD1 (5 bases). This CDR3 has 10 amino acids. V dropped 11 bases and J dropped 6 bases, with 9 bases sitting between them. Germline V lookup: CDR1 SNHLY, CDR2 FYNNEI. In DNA, the CDR3 is TGTGCCCAGGGTTCGGATACGCAGTATTTT. Residues: CAQGSDTQYF.

This chain links TRBV15 with TRBJ1-1, with D hard to call. The V gene lost 0 bases and the J gene lost 1 base, with 6 bases spanning the gap. In germline, CDR1 is LNHNV, CDR2 YYDKDF (reference sequence). There are 14 residues in the CDR3. CDR3 DNA: TGTGCCACCAGCAGAGATCGACAGAACACTGAAGCTTTCTTT. It specifies CATSRDRQNTEAFF.

The chain combines TRBV20-1 with TRBJ2-7; 16 bases are shared with TRBD2. The CDR3 is made up of 18 amino acids. CDR1 DFQATT and CDR2 SNEGSKA come from the germline V gene (reference sequence). After removal of 1 base from V and 1 base from J, the junction contained 7 bases not matched to a gene. CDR3 sequence reads: CSARGRGLAGGLSYEQYF. The CDR3 DNA follows: TGCAGTGCTAGAGGGAGGGGACTAGCGGGGGGGCTATCCTACGAGCAGTACTTC.

The chain employs TRBV24-1 and TRBJ2-5; D tentatively reads TRBD1 or TRBD2 (5 bases each). V lost 5 bases and J 2 bases, leaving 11 bases between the germline ends. This CDR3 is 14 amino acids long. CDR1 and CDR2 (germline): KGHDR, SFDVKD. Here the CDR3 reads CATSASRGQETQYF. DNA of the CDR3: TGTGCCACCAGTGCCTCGAGGGGTCAAGAGACCCAGTACTTC.

V is TRBV5-1 and J is TRBJ2-3, with D perhaps TRBD1 or TRBD2 (5 bases each). The CDR3 has 15 amino acids. Germline V gene sequence: CDR1 SGHRS, CDR2 YFSETQ. The V gene lost 0 bases and the J gene lost 4 bases, with 12 bases spanning the gap. The CDR3 DNA is TGCGCCAGCAGCTTGGCTGCAGGGCGGGCAGATACGCAGTATTTT. It is translated as CASSLAAGRADTQYF. Using reference TRBV5-1 and TRBJ2-3 for the parts outside the CDR3, the full variable domain is KAGVTQTPRYLIKTRGQQVTLSCSPISGHRSVSWYQQTPGQGLQFLFEYFSETQRNKGNFPGRFSGRQFSNSRSEMNVSTLELGDSALYLCASSLAAGRADTQYFGPGTRLTVL.